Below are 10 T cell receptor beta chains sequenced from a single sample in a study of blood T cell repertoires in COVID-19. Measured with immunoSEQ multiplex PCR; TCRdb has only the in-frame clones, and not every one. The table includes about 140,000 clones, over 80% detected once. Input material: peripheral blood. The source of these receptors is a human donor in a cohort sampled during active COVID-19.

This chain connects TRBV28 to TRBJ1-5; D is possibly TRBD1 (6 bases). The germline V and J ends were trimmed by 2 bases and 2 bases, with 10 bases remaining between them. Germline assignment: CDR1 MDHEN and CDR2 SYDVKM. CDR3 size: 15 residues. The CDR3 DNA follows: TGTGCCAGCAGTTTAAGGGGGTCTGGCAATCAGCCCCAGCATTTT. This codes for CASSLRGSGNQPQHF. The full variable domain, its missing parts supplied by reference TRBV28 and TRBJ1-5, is DVKVTQSSRYLVKRTGEKVFLECVQDMDHENMFWYRQDPGLGLRLIYFSYDVKMKEKGDIPEGYSVSREKKERFSLILESASTNQTSMYLCASSLRGSGNQPQHFGDGTRLSIL.

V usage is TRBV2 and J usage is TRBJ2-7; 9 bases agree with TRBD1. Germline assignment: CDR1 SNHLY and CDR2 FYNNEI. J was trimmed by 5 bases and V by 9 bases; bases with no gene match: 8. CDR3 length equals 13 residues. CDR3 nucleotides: TGTGCCAGGGGAGGACAGGGGAGACACGAGCAGTACTTC. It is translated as CARGGQGRHEQYF.

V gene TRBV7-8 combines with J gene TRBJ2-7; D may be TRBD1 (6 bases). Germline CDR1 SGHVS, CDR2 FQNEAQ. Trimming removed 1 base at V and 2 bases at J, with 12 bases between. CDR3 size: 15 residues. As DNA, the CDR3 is TGTGCCAGCAGCTTAGTAGTGGGGGCGGCCTACGAGCAGTACTTC. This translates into CASSLVVGAAYEQYF. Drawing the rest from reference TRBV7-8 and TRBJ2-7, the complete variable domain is GAGVSQSPRYKVAKRGQDVALRCDPISGHVSLFWYQQALGQGPEFLTYFQNEAQLDKSGLPSDRFFAERPEGSVSTLKIQRTQQEDSAVYLCASSLVVGAAYEQYFGPGTRLTVT.

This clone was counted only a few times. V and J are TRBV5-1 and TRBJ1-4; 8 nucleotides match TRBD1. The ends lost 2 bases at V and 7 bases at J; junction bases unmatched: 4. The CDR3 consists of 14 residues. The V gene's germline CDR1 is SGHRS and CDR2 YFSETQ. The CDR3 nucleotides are TGCGCCAGCAGCTTCAGGGGGCAGAGTGAAAAACTGTTTTTT. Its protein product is CASSFRGQSEKLFF.

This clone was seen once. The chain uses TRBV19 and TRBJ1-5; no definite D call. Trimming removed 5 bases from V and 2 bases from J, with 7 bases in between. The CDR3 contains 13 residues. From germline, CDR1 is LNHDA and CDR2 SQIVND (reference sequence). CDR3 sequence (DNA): TGTGCCAGTAGTTTCACGGGCAATCAGCCCCAGCATTTT. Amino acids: CASSFTGNQPQHF. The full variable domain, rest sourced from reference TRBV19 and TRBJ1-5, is DGGITQSPKYLFRKEGQNVTLSCEQNLNHDAMYWYRQDPGQGLRLIYYSQIVNDFQKGDIAEGYSVSREKKESFPLTVTSAQKNPTAFYLCASSFTGNQPQHFGDGTRLSIL.

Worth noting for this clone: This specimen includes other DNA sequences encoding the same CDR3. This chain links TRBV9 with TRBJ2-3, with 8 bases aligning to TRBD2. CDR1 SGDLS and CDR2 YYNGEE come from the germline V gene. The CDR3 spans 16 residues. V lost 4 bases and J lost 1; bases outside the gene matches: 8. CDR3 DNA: TGTGCCAGCAGCCCTCTAACGGGAGGGGGCACAGATACGCAGTATTTT. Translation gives CASSPLTGGGTDTQYF.

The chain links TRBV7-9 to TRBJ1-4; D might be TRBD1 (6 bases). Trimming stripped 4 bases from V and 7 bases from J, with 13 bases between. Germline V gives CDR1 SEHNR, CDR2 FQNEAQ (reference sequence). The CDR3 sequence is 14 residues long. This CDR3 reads CASSWGGGTEKLFF. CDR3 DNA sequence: TGTGCCAGCAGCTGGGGAGGGGGGACTGAAAAACTGTTTTTT.

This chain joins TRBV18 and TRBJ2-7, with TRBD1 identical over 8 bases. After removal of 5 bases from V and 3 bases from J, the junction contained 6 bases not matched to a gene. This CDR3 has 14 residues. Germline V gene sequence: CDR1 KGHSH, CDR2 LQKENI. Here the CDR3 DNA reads TGTGCCAGCTCATCCGCAACAGGGGGCTACGAGCAGTACTTC. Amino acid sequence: CASSSATGGYEQYF.

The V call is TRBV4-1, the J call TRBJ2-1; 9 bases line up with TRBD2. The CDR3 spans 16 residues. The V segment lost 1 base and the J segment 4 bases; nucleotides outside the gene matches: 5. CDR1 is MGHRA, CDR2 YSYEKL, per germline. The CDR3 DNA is TGCGCCAGCAGCCAAGCGGGGCTAGCGGGATACAATGAGCAGTTCTTC. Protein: CASSQAGLAGYNEQFF.

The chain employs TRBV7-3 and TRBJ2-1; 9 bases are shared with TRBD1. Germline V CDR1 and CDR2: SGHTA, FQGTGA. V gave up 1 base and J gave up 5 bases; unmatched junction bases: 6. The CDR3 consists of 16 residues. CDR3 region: CASSLMRTGVNNEQFF. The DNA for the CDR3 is TGTGCCAGCAGCTTAATGCGGACAGGGGTTAACAATGAGCAGTTCTTC.